A single sample is the source of the 20 T cell receptor beta chains below, sequenced in a study of CXCR3-negative and CXCR3-positive naive CD8 T cells. TRB cDNA libraries were made by UMI-labeled 5' RACE. TCRdb re-called the 5' RACE reads, yielding one record per CDR3 amino acid sequence without DNA. This sample's table has around 96,000 distinct CDR3 sequences. The sequenced sample consisted of naive CXCR3- CD8+ T cells from blood. Specified subset: CD45RO-CCR7+CD27+CD95- naive CD8+ T cells lacking CXCR3 (TNR3-). The receptor set was obtained from a human donor in good health. Some clones in this sample may be carry-over from other donors' samples.

The CDR3 spells CASKVSSGNTIYF. The chain has TRBV5-1 and TRBJ1-3. The CDR3 contains 13 residues. The germline gives CDR1 SGHRS, CDR2 YFSETQ.

The J gene is TRBJ2-1, the V gene TRBV25-1; TCRdb indicates TRBD1, and absent DNA this call remains unverified. Per germline, CDR1 MGHDK and CDR2 SYGVNS. This CDR3 is built from 13 residues. The CDR3 is CASSQGDYNEQFF.

The chain carries TRBV4-2 and TRBJ1-1; without DNA, the TCRdb call of TRBD1 cannot be checked. The CDR3 extends over 18 amino acids. Germline assignment: CDR1 LGHNA and CDR2 YNFKEQ. This CDR3 is CASSQDGSLTGMSTEAFF.

The CDR3 protein is CASRLVRSLTRTSGQETQYF. The chain links TRBV12-2 to TRBJ2-5; TCRdb returns TRBD2, unconfirmable since there is no DNA. TRBV12-2 is a documented pseudogene. The CDR3 has 20 residues.

J is TRBJ1-1 and V is TRBV7-9. This CDR3 spans 13 amino acids. Germline CDR1 reads SEHNR; CDR2 reads FQNEAQ (reference sequence). This CDR3 is CASSLGDGLHAFF.

J is TRBJ2-7 and V is TRBV5-1. This CDR3 region has 14 residues. CDR1 is SGHRS, CDR2 YFSETQ, per germline. The CDR3 region is CASSLTGESYEQYF.

V and J are TRBV10-2 and TRBJ2-5. Germline V CDR1 and CDR2: WSHSY, SAAADI. The CDR3 totals 11 residues. CDR3 in amino acids: CAISDTETQYF.

The V call is TRBV29-1, the J call TRBJ2-1; the D call of TRBD1 rests on TCRdb alone, since no DNA is present to check it. Looked up from germline, CDR1 is SQVTM and CDR2 is ANQGSEA. CDR3 length equals 18 residues. CDR3 region: CSVGSGGWLDSTYNEQFF.

J is TRBJ2-2 and V is TRBV4-2; there is no DNA to check the TCRdb D call of TRBD1. The CDR3 is 17 residues long. Germline CDR1 reads LGHNA; CDR2 reads YNFKEQ. CDR3 sequence: CASSQEGGTMNTGELFF.

V gene TRBV12-3 or TRBV12-4 combines with J gene TRBJ1-5; TCRdb's D gene call, TRBD1, goes unchecked for lack of DNA. CDR3 length: 15 amino acids. CDR3 residues: CASSPRQGMYQPQHF.

The CDR3 loop reads CSVPVTDTQYF. This sequence joins TRBV29-1 and TRBJ2-3. Germline CDR1 and CDR2: SQVTM and ANQGSEA. The CDR3 covers 11 residues.

The genes are TRBV29-1 and TRBJ2-7. Germline V gene data show CDR1 as SQVTM and CDR2 as ANQGSEA. The CDR3 contains 13 residues. This chain's CDR3 is CSVESRHPYEQYF.

The genes are TRBV20-1 and TRBJ2-7; TCRdb selects TRBD1, and the lack of DNA leaves this call unchecked. Per germline, CDR1 DFQATT and CDR2 SNEGSKA (reference sequence). The CDR3 extends over 12 amino acids. The CDR3 reads CSAKQGAYEQYF.

The chain links TRBV7-8 to TRBJ2-1; TCRdb indicates TRBD2, and absent DNA this call remains unverified. The germline CDR1 and CDR2 sequences are SGHVS and FQNEAQ. The CDR3 totals 17 residues. This chain's CDR3 is CASSLWDSGGANNEQFF.

The chain links TRBV29-1 to TRBJ2-1; TCRdb calls TRBD1, which cannot be checked without DNA. The length of the CDR3 is 14 residues. Germline V gene data show CDR1 as SQVTM and CDR2 as ANQGSEA. This CDR3 reads CSVEPGTPAHEQFF.

The gene calls are TRBV29-1 and TRBJ2-7; without DNA, the TCRdb call of TRBD1 cannot be checked. CDR1 SQVTM and CDR2 ANQGSEA come from the germline V gene. The CDR3 loop spans 14 amino acids. This chain's CDR3 is CSVEGTGETYEQYF.

This chain uses TRBV29-1 with TRBJ2-1; the TRBD2 assignment by TCRdb is unverifiable without DNA. The CDR3 runs to 11 residues. The germline gives CDR1 SQVTM, CDR2 ANQGSEA. The CDR3: CSASGANEQFF.

The CDR3 here is CASSLPWRDYNEQFF. The chain recombines TRBV28 with TRBJ2-1; checking the TCRdb D call of TRBD2 is not possible without DNA. From germline, CDR1 is MDHEN and CDR2 SYDVKM. The CDR3 runs to 15 residues.

The V call is TRBV7-9, the J call TRBJ1-2; as DNA is missing, the TRBD1 call by TCRdb cannot be tested. Germline CDR1 and CDR2: SEHNR and FQNEAQ (reference sequence). The CDR3 is 14 amino acids. The CDR3 protein is CASSFPGGYDGYTF.

CDR3: CASSVVGTEQFF. The gene calls are TRBV9 and TRBJ2-1; the D gene TCRdb calls, TRBD1, cannot be checked with no DNA. Germline V CDR1 and CDR2: SGDLS, YYNGEE. CDR3 length: 12 residues.